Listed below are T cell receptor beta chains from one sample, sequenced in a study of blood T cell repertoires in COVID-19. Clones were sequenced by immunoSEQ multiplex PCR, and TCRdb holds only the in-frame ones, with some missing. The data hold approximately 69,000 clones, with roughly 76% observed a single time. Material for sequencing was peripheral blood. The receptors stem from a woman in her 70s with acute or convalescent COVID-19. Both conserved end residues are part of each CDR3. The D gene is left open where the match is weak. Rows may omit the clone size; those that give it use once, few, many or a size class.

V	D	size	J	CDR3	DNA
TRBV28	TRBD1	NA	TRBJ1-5	CASSSSGTGGFGHQPQHF	TGTGCCAGCAGTTCATCCGGGACAGGGGGGTTTGGTCATCAGCCCCAGCATTTT
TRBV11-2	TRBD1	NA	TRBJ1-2	CASSLDLGQGHGYTF	TGTGCCAGCAGCTTAGATTTGGGACAGGGACATGGCTACACCTTC
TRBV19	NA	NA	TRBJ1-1	CATKLVPNTEAFF	TGTGCCACCAAATTAGTCCCGAACACTGAAGCTTTCTTT
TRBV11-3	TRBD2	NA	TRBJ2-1	CASSPHRGGRGNEQFF	TGTGCCAGCAGCCCCCACCGGGGCGGGAGGGGCAATGAGCAGTTCTTC
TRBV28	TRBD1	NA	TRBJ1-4	CASSQMTGVGEKLFF	TGTGCCAGCAGTCAGATGACAGGGGTAGGTGAAAAACTGTTTTTT
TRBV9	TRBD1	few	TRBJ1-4	CASSVHPGQQNEKLFF	TGTGCCAGCAGCGTGCACCCGGGACAGCAAAATGAAAAACTGTTTTTT
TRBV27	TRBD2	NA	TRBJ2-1	CASPCLQAGLAGFGEQFF	TGTGCCAGCCCCTGCCTTCAGGCAGGACTAGCGGGATTTGGTGAGCAGTTCTTC
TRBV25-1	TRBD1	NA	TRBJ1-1	CASSLLTGVGTEAFF	TGTGCCAGCAGCTTGTTAACAGGGGTTGGAACTGAAGCTTTCTTT
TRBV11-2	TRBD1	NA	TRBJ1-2	CASSLDPRGQGAGYTF	TGTGCCAGCAGCTTAGATCCTCGGGGACAGGGGGCTGGCTACACCTTC
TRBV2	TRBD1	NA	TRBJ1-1	CASSQGQGLNTEAFF	TGTGCCAGCAGTCAGGGACAGGGACTAAACACTGAAGCTTTCTTT
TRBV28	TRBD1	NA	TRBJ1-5	CATFSSGTGRITSNQPQHF	TGTGCCACCTTCTCCTCCGGGACAGGACGAATTACTAGCAATCAGCCCCAGCATTTT
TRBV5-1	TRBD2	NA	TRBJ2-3	CASRLSGSGTDTQYF	TGCGCCAGCAGACTGAGCGGGAGTGGCACAGATACGCAGTATTTT
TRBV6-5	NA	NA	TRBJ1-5	CASRSQGWGQPQHF	TGTGCCAGCAGATCCCAGGGGTGGGGGCAGCCCCAGCATTTT
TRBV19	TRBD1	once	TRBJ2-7	CASRGTGSSYEQYF	TGTGCCAGTAGGGGGACAGGATCGTCCTACGAGCAGTACTTC
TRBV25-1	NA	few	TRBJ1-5	CASSDPDSLAQHF	TGTGCCAGCAGTGATCCGGACTCCCTCGCCCAGCATTTT
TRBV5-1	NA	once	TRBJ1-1	CASSLEPGGNAEAFF	TGCGCCAGCAGCTTGGAGCCAGGAGGAAACGCTGAAGCTTTCTTT
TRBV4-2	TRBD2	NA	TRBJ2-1	CASSQDGPSGRGEQFF	TGTGCCAGCAGCCAAGATGGGCCTAGCGGGAGGGGTGAGCAGTTCTTC
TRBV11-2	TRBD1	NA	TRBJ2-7	CASSIDRGHYEQYF	TGTGCCAGCAGCATAGACAGGGGGCACTACGAGCAGTACTTC
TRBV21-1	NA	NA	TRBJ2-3	CASRAPEGNGTDTQYF	TGTGCCAGCAGGGCCCCGGAGGGGAACGGCACAGATACGCAGTATTTT
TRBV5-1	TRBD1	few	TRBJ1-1	CASSGRVGTGGEDTEAFF	TGCGCCAGCAGCGGTAGGGTCGGGACAGGGGGTGAGGACACTGAAGCTTTCTTT
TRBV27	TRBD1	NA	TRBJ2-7	CASRNIRDSVYEQYF	TGTGCCAGCAGGAATATCCGGGACAGTGTCTACGAGCAGTACTTC
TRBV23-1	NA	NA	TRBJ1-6	CASSQSAVRDSPLHF	TGCGCCAGCAGTCAATCGGCGGTCCGGGATTCACCCCTCCACTTT
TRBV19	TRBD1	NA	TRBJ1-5	CASSAGTGGFQPQHF	TGTGCCAGTAGCGCCGGGACAGGGGGCTTCCAGCCCCAGCATTTT
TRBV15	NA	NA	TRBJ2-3	CATSTGRRGLDTQYF	TGTGCCACCAGCACAGGGCGGAGGGGGCTTGATACGCAGTATTTT
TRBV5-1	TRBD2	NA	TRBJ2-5	CASSFRTSGRGQETQYF	TGCGCCAGCAGCTTCCGGACTAGCGGGAGGGGGCAAGAGACCCAGTACTTC
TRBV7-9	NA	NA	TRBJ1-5	CASSLGDTNQPQHF	TGTGCCAGCAGCTTAGGGGACACCAATCAGCCCCAGCATTTT
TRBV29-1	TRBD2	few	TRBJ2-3	CSVEALAGARTDTQYF	TGCAGCGTTGAAGCCCTAGCGGGAGCTCGCACAGATACGCAGTATTTT
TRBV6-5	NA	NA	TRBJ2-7	CASSYSQVLGEQYF	TGTGCCAGCAGTTACAGCCAGGTCTTGGGCGAGCAGTACTTC
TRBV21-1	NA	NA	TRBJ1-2	CASSKPEGAIYGYTF	TGTGCCAGCAGCAAACCCGAGGGGGCGATCTATGGCTACACCTTC